The T cell receptor (beta chain) under discussion was sequenced for a study of shared clonotypes between healthy human individuals. Across the study: CD4 naive and memory got three plates each, CD8 naive two, CD8 memory one. Notes on the study in general: Clonotypes shared by all four donors outscored non-shared clonotypes in generation probability.

This clone was observed a few times. What it binds is not known. Naive CD8 populations comprised CD45RO-negative cells positively selected for CCR7, excluding terminally differentiated effector memory CD45RA+ cells. Germline trimming cut 4 bases from V and 7 bases from J; bases unmatched to any gene: 6. This CDR3 is built from 14 residues. Germline V gene data show CDR1 as SNHLY and CDR2 as FYNNEI. The protocol was immunoSEQ multiplex PCR, while the TCRdb copy is restricted to in-frame clones and leaves out a portion. Of some 2.1 million clones detected, 93% appear once; the ten largest clones hold 1.5% to 2%.

The rearrangement links TRBV2 to TRBJ1-5, with 8 bases aligning to TRBD1. The source is a man aged 18 to 30 in good health. Some clones in this sample may be carry-over from other donors' samples. Sequenced input: naive CD8+ T cells from PBMCs. The CDR3 loop reads CASSGTGLEQPQHF. CDR3 DNA sequence: TGTGCCAGCAGTGGGACAGGGCTAGAACAGCCCCAGCATTTT.